This T cell receptor beta chain comes out of a study of vaccination and CD4 T cells after COVID-19. Background on the study: In culture, cells were exposed to overlapping spike peptides from SARS-CoV-2, HCoV-NL63, HCoV-OC43 and HCoV-229E.

V shed 8 bases and J 4 bases; nucleotides not matched to a gene: 15. The CDR3 is made up of 18 amino acids. The treatment here: roughly nine-day PBMC culture with coronavirus spike peptide pools or control peptides (ViraFEST assay). With respect to this clonotype: The antigen is not known.

Cultured CD4+ T-cell DNA underwent Oncomine TCR Beta short-read sequencing. Each CDR3 protein is one row after TCRdb ran MiXCR on the PCR reads. Here the sample spans around 13,000 distinct CDR3 sequences, approximately 74% being singletons. The clonotype originates from a human donor who received a COVID-19 vaccine. The chain is built from TRBV12-3 or TRBV12-4 and TRBJ2-2, with TRBD2 matching over 11 bases. The sequences come from CD4+ T cells from blood, cultured in vitro, collected after SARS-CoV-2 vaccination. This CDR3 is CASGQLAGGAFRTGELFF. Here the CDR3 DNA reads TGTGCCAGCGGTCAGTTAGCGGGGGGGGCCTTTCGCACCGGGGAGCTGTTTTTT.